This T cell receptor beta chain is from a study of blood T cells in healthy people across ages. The V end was cut by 2 bases, the J end by 5 bases, with 13 bases between. The germline CDR1 and CDR2 sequences are SGHVS and FQNEAQ. The CDR3 is made up of 14 amino acids. The use of a sample-barcoded 5' primer and a J-beta primer mix characterized a second PCR of about 7 to 12 cycles. One entry per CDR3 protein, called by TCRdb with MiXCR from the 5' RACE reads. The repertoire consists of about 900,000 distinct CDR3 sequences, with around 68% occurring once and the leading ten covering around 30%. The sample was blood. The clonotype comes from a man aged 30 to 45 in good health. The chain combines TRBV7-8 with TRBJ2-7; D call uncertain. The CDR3 DNA reads as TGTGCCAGCAGCTTAAGTTCAGCCGGCAACGAGCAGTACTTC. It specifies CASSLSSAGNEQYF.